This T cell receptor (beta chain) was identified in a study of blood T cell repertoires in COVID-19 (TCRdb year 2020). Looking at the study overall: Collaborator samples came from the United States, Italy and Spain and covered acute and convalescent phases of COVID-19. The prospective study material was composed of cDNA or gDNA derived from T cells, B-cell-depleted T cells, or PBMCs. The dataset comprised deeply sampled blood TCRbeta repertoires from subjects exposed to, actively infected with, or recovered from COVID-19. A freely available public database, intended as a resource for researchers studying the immune response to SARS-CoV-2, is where the repertoires were released. Samples came from the ongoing ImmuneRACE study (first 160 participants) plus 1,254 subjects from 6 global collaborators. A de-identified subject ID, COVID-19 status, age in years and sex were almost always included in the sample metadata. Where HLA class I and class II types were available, the types were taken from metadata supplied by the sample provider, not from assay-based typing. What the work shows at the level of the full study, not this receptor alone: The quantity of clinical and demographic metadata differed by source and by participant and was supplied without curation.

Whole blood was collected in K2EDTA tubes by collaborating institutions according to the institutions' own protocols. For TCRbeta analysis, collaborator samples were shipped as frozen whole blood, as isolated PBMCs, or as DNA extracted from either sample type. TCRbeta CDR3 regions were amplified from genomic DNA using the immunoSEQ Assay, a bias-controlled multiplex PCR. The source study handled its data this way. The number of nucleated cells in each sample was estimated from the amplification of reference gene primers within the assay. To quantify the absolute abundance of each unique TCRbeta CDR3 rearrangement, sequence reads were collapsed and filtered. For each sample, productive Simpson clonality was calculated as the square root of Simpson's diversity index over productive rearrangements. TCRdb provides this immuneACCESS table in a form limited to in-frame rearrangements. Some clones are lacking; in checked studies, under half of them reflect an unresolved V gene, and why the rest are absent is not known. The V and J calls and clone size are taken from that table; D and trimming were inferred from the DNA. Within this sample are around 180,000 clones, with approximately 81% of them counted one time only. The top ten clonotypes cover over 9.5% of the sample.

Concerning this clone itself: The target of this receptor is not known. The sample holds no much larger clone one base away, and base qualities are not on file.

The source is a woman of 80 years or more with active or convalescent COVID-19. The sample comprised peripheral blood.

The nucleotide sequence is TGTGCCAGCAGCCTACTAGCGGTCCAAGAGACCCAGTACTTC. This gives the protein CASSLLAVQETQYF. The receptor chain draws on TRBV5-5 and TRBJ2-5; TRBD2 fits 8 bases in the junction. In the germline V gene (reference sequence), CDR1 corresponds to SGHKS and CDR2 to YYEKEE. The CDR3, from cysteine to phenylalanine, totals 14 residues. Only CDR3 DNA remains: 42 bases, in frame from the first base. Relative to germline, V is missing 4 bases and J is missing 1 base, with 3 bases of the junction outside any gene match.